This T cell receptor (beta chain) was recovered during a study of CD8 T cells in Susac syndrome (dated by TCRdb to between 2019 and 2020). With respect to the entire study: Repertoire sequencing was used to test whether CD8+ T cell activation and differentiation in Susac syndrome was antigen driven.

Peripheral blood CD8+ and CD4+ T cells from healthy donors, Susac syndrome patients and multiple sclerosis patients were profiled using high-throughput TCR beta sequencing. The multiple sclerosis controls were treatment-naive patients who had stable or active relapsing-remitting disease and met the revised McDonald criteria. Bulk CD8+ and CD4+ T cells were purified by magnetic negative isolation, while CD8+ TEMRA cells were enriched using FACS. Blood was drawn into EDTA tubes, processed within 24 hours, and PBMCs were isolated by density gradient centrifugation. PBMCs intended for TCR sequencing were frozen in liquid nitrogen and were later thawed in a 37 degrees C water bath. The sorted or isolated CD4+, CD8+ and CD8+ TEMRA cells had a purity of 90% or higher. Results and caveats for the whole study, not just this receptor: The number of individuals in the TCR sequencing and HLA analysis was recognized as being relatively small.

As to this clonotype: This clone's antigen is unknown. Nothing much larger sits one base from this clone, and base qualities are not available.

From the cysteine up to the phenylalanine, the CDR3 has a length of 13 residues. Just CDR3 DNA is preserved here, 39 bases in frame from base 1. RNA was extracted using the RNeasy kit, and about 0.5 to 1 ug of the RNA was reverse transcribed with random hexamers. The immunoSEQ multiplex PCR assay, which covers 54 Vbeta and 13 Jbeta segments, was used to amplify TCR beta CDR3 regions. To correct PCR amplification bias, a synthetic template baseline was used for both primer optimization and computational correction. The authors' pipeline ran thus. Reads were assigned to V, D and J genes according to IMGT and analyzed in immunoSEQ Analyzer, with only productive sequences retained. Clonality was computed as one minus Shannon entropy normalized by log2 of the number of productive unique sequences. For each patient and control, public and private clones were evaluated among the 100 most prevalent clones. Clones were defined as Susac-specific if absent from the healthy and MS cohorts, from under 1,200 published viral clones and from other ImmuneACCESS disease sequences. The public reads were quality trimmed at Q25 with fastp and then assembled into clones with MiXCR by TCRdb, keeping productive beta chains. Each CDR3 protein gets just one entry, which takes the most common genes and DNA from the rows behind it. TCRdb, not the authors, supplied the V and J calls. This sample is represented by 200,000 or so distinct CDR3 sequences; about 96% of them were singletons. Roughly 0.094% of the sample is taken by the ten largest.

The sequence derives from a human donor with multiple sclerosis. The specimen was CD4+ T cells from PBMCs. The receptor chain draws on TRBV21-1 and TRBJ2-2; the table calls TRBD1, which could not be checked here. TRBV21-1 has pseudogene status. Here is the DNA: TGTGCCAGCATTACAACAGGGTACGGGGAGCTGTTTTTT. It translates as CASITTGYGELFF.